The 11 T cell receptor beta chains listed next were all sequenced from one sample in a study of neurological immune-mediated disorders (dated by TCRdb to between 2018 and 2021). Libraries were prepared through 5' RACE. TCRdb lists the instrument as Illumina HiSeq 2500. TCRdb ran its own pipeline on the public reads, namely fastp trimming at Q25 and MiXCR clone calling, and kept in-frame beta chains. Identical CDR3 proteins give one entry, which carries the most common genes and DNA. The sample table contains about 48,000 distinct CDR3 sequences; only one count was recorded for 20% to 30% of them. More than 20% of the sample comes from the top ten. The sample was PBMCs. Receptors originate from a woman between 65 and 79 years old in good health.

This clonotype was seen at least ten times. CDR3 sequence: CSVARTGAEVQYF. The CDR3 coding sequence is TGCAGCGTTGCCCGGACAGGGGCCGAGGTGCAGTACTTC. The J gene is TRBJ2-7, the V gene TRBV29-1; 9 bases are shared with TRBD1. The V and J ends lost 4 bases and 9 bases, in that order; junction bases with no gene match: 10. The germline V gene has CDR1 SQVTM and CDR2 ANQGSEA. This CDR3 has 13 residues.

Ten or more counts support this clonotype. In nucleotides, the CDR3 is TGTGCCAGCAGCTTGGGAGGAGGTAGGGAGAATGAGCAGTTCTTC. The encoded protein is CASSLGGGRENEQFF. This chain links TRBV5-4 with TRBJ2-1; weak D call: TRBD2 (5 bases). This CDR3 comprises 15 residues. Trimming removed 0 bases from V and 7 bases from J, with 14 bases in between. CDR1 and CDR2 from the germline V gene are SGHNT and YYREEE (reference sequence).

Comment on this clonotype: A much larger clone lies a single base off, so this may be a read error. The J gene is TRBJ2-2, the V gene TRBV4-1; possibly TRBD2 for D (6 bases). This CDR3 region has 14 residues. Germline CDR1 MGHRA, CDR2 YSYEKL. This chain's CDR3 is CASRQETRVGELFF. The DNA of the CDR3 is TGCGCCAGCAGACAAGAGACTAGAGTCGGGGAGCTGTTTTTT.

This clonotype was counted at least ten times. The chain combines TRBV20-1 with TRBJ1-4; no firm D call. Trimming shortened V by 5 bases and J by 8 bases, and 6 bases separated the two germline ends. The CDR3 consists of 10 residues. Germline V gene data show CDR1 as DFQATT and CDR2 as SNEGSKA (reference sequence). The CDR3 region has the DNA TGCAGTGCTGGCCCAGAAAAACTGTTTTTT. Translation gives CSAGPEKLFF.

This clonotype was counted many times. The rearrangement joins TRBV7-8 to TRBJ2-6; 9 bases are a match to TRBD1. V was clipped by 8 bases and J by 1 base; unmatched bases: 9. Germline lookup yields CDR1 SGHVS and CDR2 FQNEAQ. The CDR3 is 17 amino acids. CDR3 DNA: TGTGCCAGCGGCCGGGACAGGGTAGATTCTGGGGCCAACGTCCTGACTTTC. Translating it yields CASGRDRVDSGANVLTF.

This clonotype showed up many times. This chain uses TRBV6-2 or TRBV6-3 with TRBJ2-5; 7 nucleotides match TRBD1. The CDR3 sequence is 16 residues long. V shed 2 bases and J 4 bases; nucleotides not matched to a gene: 10. Germline CDR1 reads MNHEY; CDR2 reads SVGEGT. CDR3 sequence (DNA): TGTGCCAGCAGTTACGTCGCCGGGACAGAGGGAGAGACCCAGTACTTC. Translated: CASSYVAGTEGETQYF.

This clonotype came up many times. The chain recombines TRBV29-1 with TRBJ1-1; no clear D gene. The germline V and J ends were trimmed by 1 base and 4 bases, with 10 bases remaining between them. Germline CDR1 SQVTM, CDR2 ANQGSEA. The CDR3 sequence is 13 residues long. CDR3 region: CSVEGPGLTEAFF. In nucleotides, the CDR3 is TGCAGCGTTGAAGGTCCGGGTCTCACTGAAGCTTTCTTT. The whole variable domain, filled in from reference TRBV29-1 and TRBJ1-1, reads SAVISQKPSRDICQRGTSLTIQCQVDSQVTMMFWYRQQPGQSLTLIATANQGSEATYESGFVIDKFPISRPNLTFSTLTVSNMSPEDSSIYLCSVEGPGLTEAFFGQGTRLTVV.

With respect to this clonotype: A much larger clone differs from this one at a single base, so this may be a read error. This chain connects TRBV5-1 to TRBJ2-1; no reliable D call. The CDR3 has 15 amino acids. V was shortened by 0 bases and J by 5 bases, with 12 bases between the two germline ends. Looked up from germline, CDR1 is SGHRS and CDR2 is YFSETQ. The CDR3, as DNA: TGCGCCAGCAGCTTGGGGGTGGCGAATAACAATGAGCAGTTCTTC. Protein sequence: CASSLGVANNNEQFF.

This clonotype was detected many times. The V gene is TRBV29-1, the J gene TRBJ2-1; 9 positions agree with TRBD1. Germline V gene sequence: CDR1 SQVTM, CDR2 ANQGSEA. This CDR3 is built from 13 residues. V was clipped by 3 bases and J by 8 bases; unmatched bases: 5. Here the CDR3 reads CSVDNRGLDEQFF. CDR3 bases: TGCAGCGTTGACAACAGGGGGCTCGATGAGCAGTTCTTC.

V and J are TRBV6-1 and TRBJ2-1; D is unresolved. Trimming took off 0 bases at V and 4 bases at J, with 4 bases between the two ends. CDR1 is MNHNS and CDR2 is SASEGT in the germline V gene. The CDR3 runs to 13 residues. CDR3 nucleotides: TGTGCCAGCAGTGAAGCTAGTTACAATGAGCAGTTCTTC. Residues: CASSEASYNEQFF.

The chain uses TRBV3-1 and TRBJ2-5, with 11 nucleotides matching TRBD2. Losses at the gene ends were 4 bases for V and 1 base for J; bases not matched to a gene: 8. CDR1 LGHDT and CDR2 YNNKEL come from the germline V gene (reference sequence). The CDR3 is 17 residues long. CDR3 amino acids: CASSLGLAGTPQETQYF. The CDR3, as DNA: TGTGCCAGCAGCCTTGGACTAGCGGGTACCCCCCAAGAGACCCAGTACTTC.